This T cell receptor beta chain is from a study of blood T cells in healthy people across ages. With respect to this clonotype: The antigen is unknown.

This CDR3 comprises 15 residues. CDR1 is MDHEN, CDR2 SYDVKM, per germline. V was pared by 7 bases and J by 4 bases, with 12 bases of the junction left unmatched. PCR was performed a second time for about 7 to 12 cycles using a sample-barcoded 5' primer and a J-beta primer mix. Each TCR beta cDNA got a 12-nucleotide random molecular identifier. In TCRdb, the 5' RACE reads were re-called with MiXCR into one record per CDR3 protein. The sample records about 930,000 distinct CDR3 sequences, about 27% being singletons. Study-wide findings and caveats: Because donor CMV status was unknown, expanded clonotype changes were possibly confounded.

These records were also assigned to another study, of T cells of mothers and their children. That work states: The people who donated were a few healthy Caucasian mothers and their six children. The second PCR used the M1S primer, and this primer added sample barcodes and 2-4 random nucleotides.

This TCR came from a woman aged 40 to 50 in good health. The material sequenced was blood. The chain is built from TRBV28 and TRBJ1-2; 7 bases line up with TRBD1. The CDR3 nucleotides are TGTGCCAGCACTAAAATCGGGACAGTGTCCTATGGCTACACCTTC. It yields the protein CASTKIGTVSYGYTF.